This T cell receptor beta chain was observed in a study of cytomegalovirus exposure and HLA in healthy donors. Points from the study as a whole: For most subjects, TCR beta sequences were reported to predict HLA-A and HLA-B alleles with accuracy. The dataset shows that most TCR sequences were rare, while some public TCRs occurred in many donors.

A multiplex PCR was run with 60 Vbeta primers and 13 Jbeta primers. Assay used: immunoSEQ multiplex PCR; TCRdb lists only in-frame clones, some missing. The data contain about 150,000 clones, around 80% of them singletons. Germline V gives CDR1 SGDLS, CDR2 YYNGEE. The CDR3 sequence is 17 residues long. The J segment lost 2 bases and the V segment lost 0 bases, leaving 8 bases of the junction unmatched. Turning to this clone: Its antigen is undetermined.

The chain carries TRBV9 and TRBJ2-5, with 9 bases matching TRBD2. This TCR came from a woman aged 35 to 49 in good health and CMV-seropositive. Material: PBMCs. The CDR3 loop reads CASSVGWGGGDQETQYF. Here the CDR3 DNA reads TGTGCCAGCAGCGTAGGATGGGGCGGGGGGGATCAAGAGACCCAGTACTTC.